These 10 T cell receptor beta chains share one sample of origin, sequenced in a study of T-cell memory formation after mild COVID-19. TCRdb redid the calling of the 5' RACE reads with MiXCR, one entry per CDR3 protein. The sample records roughly 130,000 distinct CDR3 sequences, about a sixth being singletons. Sequences were obtained from PBMCs or a T cell subset sorted from them (not recorded which). These TCRs come from an adult woman who had mild COVID-19 (a few samples of this study predate the infection). Cell type and time point are not known.

The sample holds a few counts of this clonotype. This sequence joins TRBV7-2 and TRBJ2-7, with a tentative D call TRBD2 (5 bases). This CDR3 region has 15 residues. Germline CDR1 and CDR2: SGHTA and FQGNSA. V was clipped by 1 base and J by 4 bases, with 14 bases between them. CDR3 region: CASSLGFQRLYEQYF. In DNA, the CDR3 is TGTGCCAGCAGCTTAGGTTTCCAGCGGCTATACGAGCAGTACTTC.

This chain joins TRBV11-3 and TRBJ2-7; TRBD2 aligns across 8 bases. The CDR3 has 13 amino acids. The J segment lost 2 bases and the V segment lost 5 bases, leaving 2 bases of the junction unmatched. Germline CDR1 and CDR2: SGHNT and YENEEA. The CDR3 nucleotides read TGTGCCAGCAGCCGTAGCGGGGCCTACGAGCAGTACTTC. Its translation: CASSRSGAYEQYF.

This clonotype was observed a few times. The J gene is TRBJ1-1, the V gene TRBV5-1, with no clear D. The ends were cut back, 4 bases at V and 0 bases at J, with 13 bases in the middle. CDR1 and CDR2 (germline): SGHRS, YFSETQ. CDR3 length equals 15 residues. The DNA for the CDR3 is TGCGCCAGCAGCGGGAAGGACGGGCTGAACACTGAAGCTTTCTTT. This sequence encodes CASSGKDGLNTEAFF.

The CDR3 loop reads CASSFNPGFNEQYF. The CDR3 DNA reads as TGTGCCAGCAGTTTTAATCCAGGGTTCAACGAGCAGTACTTC. The chain joins TRBV12-3 or TRBV12-4 to TRBJ2-7, with TRBD1 as a possible D gene (5 bases). CDR3 size: 14 residues. V was clipped by 3 bases and J by 5 bases, with 14 bases between them.

This clonotype has more than one count but fewer than ten. The chain combines TRBV3-1 with TRBJ2-2; 9 nucleotides align to TRBD1. The CDR3 spans 17 residues. CDR1 and CDR2 (germline): LGHDT, YNNKEL (reference sequence). Trimming removed 4 bases from V and 5 bases from J; junction bases left unmatched: 11. CDR3 region: CASSRRIGTGSTGELFF. The CDR3 region has the DNA TGTGCCAGCAGCCGTAGAATCGGGACAGGGTCGACCGGGGAGCTGTTTTTT.

This clonotype was observed a handful of times. The rearrangement links TRBV14 to TRBJ2-7; 7 positions agree with TRBD1. CDR1 SGHDN and CDR2 FVKESK come from the germline V gene. V lost 0 bases and J lost 4; bases outside the gene matches: 3. This CDR3 spans 14 amino acids. For the CDR3, the DNA is TGTGCCAGCAGCCAAGATTCGGGACAGTACGAGCAGTACTTC. It encodes CASSQDSGQYEQYF.

This clonotype was observed a few times. The CDR3 region is CASSLVQTPTGELFF. CDR3 DNA sequence: TGCGCCAGCAGCTTGGTGCAGACACCCACCGGGGAGCTGTTTTTT. The genes are TRBV5-1 and TRBJ2-2; D is unresolved. Germline V lookup: CDR1 SGHRS, CDR2 YFSETQ. The CDR3 totals 15 residues. Trimming removed 0 bases from V and 4 bases from J, with 10 bases in between.

The CDR3 reads CASSLRGRLTNYGYTF. The CDR3 DNA reads TGTGCCAGCAGTTTAAGGGGACGGCTCACTAACTATGGCTACACCTTC. The gene calls are TRBV12-3 or TRBV12-4 and TRBJ1-2, with a possible D match to TRBD1 (5 bases). CDR3 length equals 16 residues. Between the trimmed V and J ends, which lost 2 bases and 0 bases, there was a span of 13 bases.

This clonotype has more than one count but fewer than ten. The chain uses TRBV7-9 and TRBJ2-5, with 7 bases fitting TRBD1. V was clipped by 11 bases and J by 3 bases; unmatched bases: 6. CDR1 and CDR2 from the germline V gene are SEHNR and FQNEAQ (reference sequence). CDR3 length: 12 residues. CDR3 sequence (DNA): TGTGCCGCAACAGGGGCCGAAGAGACCCAGTACTTC. This translates into CAATGAEETQYF.

This chain connects TRBV20-1 to TRBJ2-3; TRBD2 matches 12 bases. Per germline, CDR1 DFQATT and CDR2 SNEGSKA (reference sequence). V shed 0 bases, J shed 1 base, and the junction held 5 bases outside the gene matches. This CDR3 contains 17 residues. The DNA of the CDR3 is TGCAGTGCTAGAGATCCTAGCGGGGGGGCCGGCACAGATACGCAGTATTTT. Its protein is CSARDPSGGAGTDTQYF.